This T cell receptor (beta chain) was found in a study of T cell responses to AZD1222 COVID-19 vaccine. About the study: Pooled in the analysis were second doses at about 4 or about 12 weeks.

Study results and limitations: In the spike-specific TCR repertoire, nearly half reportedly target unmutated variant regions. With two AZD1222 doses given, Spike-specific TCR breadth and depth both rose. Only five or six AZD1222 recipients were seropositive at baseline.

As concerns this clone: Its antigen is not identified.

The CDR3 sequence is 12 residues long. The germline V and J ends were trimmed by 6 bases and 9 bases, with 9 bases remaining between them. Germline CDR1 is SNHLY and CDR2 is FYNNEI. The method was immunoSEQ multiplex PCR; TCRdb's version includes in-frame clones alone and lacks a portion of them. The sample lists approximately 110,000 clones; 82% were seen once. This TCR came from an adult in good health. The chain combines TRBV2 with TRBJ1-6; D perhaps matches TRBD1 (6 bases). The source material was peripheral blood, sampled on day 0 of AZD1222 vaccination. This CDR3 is CASRTGSSPLHF. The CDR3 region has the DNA TGTGCCAGCAGAACAGGGAGTTCACCCCTCCACTTT.